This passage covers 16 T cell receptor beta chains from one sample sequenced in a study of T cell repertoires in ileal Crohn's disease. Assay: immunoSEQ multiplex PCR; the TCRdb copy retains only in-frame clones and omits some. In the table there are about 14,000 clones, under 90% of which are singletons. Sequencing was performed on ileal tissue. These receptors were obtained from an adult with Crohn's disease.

The CDR3 DNA reads TGTGCCAGCAGCTCAGGGCCAGATTATGGCTACACCTTC. Its protein is CASSSGPDYGYTF. The J gene is TRBJ1-2, the V gene TRBV5-4; TRBD1 is a possible D gene (5 bases). There are 13 residues in the CDR3. The V and J ends lost 3 bases and 5 bases respectively, with 11 bases between them. Germline V CDR1 and CDR2: SGHNT, YYREEE (reference sequence).

Here the CDR3 DNA reads TGTGCCAGCAGTAGCGGGGGCCCCCAAGAGACCCAGTACTTC. The encoded protein is CASSSGGPQETQYF. The rearrangement uses TRBV6-5 and TRBJ2-5; 8 bases agree with TRBD2. CDR1 and CDR2 (germline): MNHEY, SVGAGI. There are 14 residues in the CDR3. With V trimmed by 5 bases and J by 1 base, 3 bases remained unmatched.

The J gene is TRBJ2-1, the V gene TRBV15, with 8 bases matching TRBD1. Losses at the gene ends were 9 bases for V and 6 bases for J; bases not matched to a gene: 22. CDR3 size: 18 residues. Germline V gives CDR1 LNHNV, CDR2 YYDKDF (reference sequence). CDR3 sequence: CATNGGRSTGGIRNEQFF. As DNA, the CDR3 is TGTGCCACAAATGGGGGGAGGAGTACAGGGGGGATCCGCAATGAGCAGTTCTTC.

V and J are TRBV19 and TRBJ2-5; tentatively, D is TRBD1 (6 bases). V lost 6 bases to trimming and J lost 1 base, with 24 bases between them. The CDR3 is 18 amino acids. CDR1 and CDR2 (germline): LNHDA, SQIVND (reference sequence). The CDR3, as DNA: TGTGCCAGTAGCCCAACGGACAGCCACTTAGGGCTCCAAGAGACCCAGTACTTC. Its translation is CASSPTDSHLGLQETQYF. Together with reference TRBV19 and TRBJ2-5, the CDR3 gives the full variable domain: DGGITQSPKYLFRKEGQNVTLSCEQNLNHDAMYWYRQDPGQGLRLIYYSQIVNDFQKGDIAEGYSVSREKKESFPLTVTSAQKNPTAFYLCASSPTDSHLGLQETQYFGPGTRLLVL.

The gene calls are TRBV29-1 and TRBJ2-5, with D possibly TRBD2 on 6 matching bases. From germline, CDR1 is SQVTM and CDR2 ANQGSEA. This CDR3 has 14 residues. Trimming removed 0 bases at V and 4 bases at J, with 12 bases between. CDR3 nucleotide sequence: TGCAGCGTTGAAGAAACGGGGGTGGGAGAGACCCAGTACTTC. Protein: CSVEETGVGETQYF.

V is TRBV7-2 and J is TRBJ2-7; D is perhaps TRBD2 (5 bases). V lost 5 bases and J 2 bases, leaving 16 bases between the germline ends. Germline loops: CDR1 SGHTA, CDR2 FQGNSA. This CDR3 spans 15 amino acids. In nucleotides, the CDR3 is TGTGCCAGCAGCCCTAGAGGCCCTAGCCCCTACGAGCAGTACTTC. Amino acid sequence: CASSPRGPSPYEQYF.

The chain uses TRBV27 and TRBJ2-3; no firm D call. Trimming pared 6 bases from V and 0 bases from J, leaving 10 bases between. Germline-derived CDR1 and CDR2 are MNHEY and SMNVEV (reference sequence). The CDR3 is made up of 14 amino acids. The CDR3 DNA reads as TGTGCCAGCAGACAGTTCTATAGCACAGATACGCAGTATTTT. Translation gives CASRQFYSTDTQYF.

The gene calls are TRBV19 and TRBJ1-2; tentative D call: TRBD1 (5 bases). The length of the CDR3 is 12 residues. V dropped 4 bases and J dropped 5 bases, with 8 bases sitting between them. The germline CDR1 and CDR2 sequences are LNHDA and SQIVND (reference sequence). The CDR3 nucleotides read TGTGCCAGTAGTACCTCAGGGTATGGCTACACCTTC. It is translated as CASSTSGYGYTF.

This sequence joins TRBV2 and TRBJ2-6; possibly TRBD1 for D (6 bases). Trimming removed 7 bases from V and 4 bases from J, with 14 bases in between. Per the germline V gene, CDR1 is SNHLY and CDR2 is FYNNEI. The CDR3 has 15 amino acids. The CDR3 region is CASTMDSPGANVLTF. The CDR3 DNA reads TGTGCCAGCACCATGGACAGTCCAGGGGCCAACGTCCTGACTTTC.

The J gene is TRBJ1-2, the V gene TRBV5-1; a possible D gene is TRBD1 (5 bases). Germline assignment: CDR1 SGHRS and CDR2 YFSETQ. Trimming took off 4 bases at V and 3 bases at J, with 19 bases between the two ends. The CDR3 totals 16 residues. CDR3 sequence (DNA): TGCGCCAGCAGCATCAGGAGGGGCTTCAACTACTATGGCTACACCTTC. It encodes CASSIRRGFNYYGYTF.

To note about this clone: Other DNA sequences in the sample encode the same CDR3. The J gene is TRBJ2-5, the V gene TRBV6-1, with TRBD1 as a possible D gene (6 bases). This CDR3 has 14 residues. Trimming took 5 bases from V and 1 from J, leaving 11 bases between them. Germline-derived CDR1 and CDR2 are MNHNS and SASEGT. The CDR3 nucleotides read TGTGCCAGCAGTTTACAGGGTGGCCAAGAGACCCAGTACTTC. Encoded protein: CASSLQGGQETQYF.

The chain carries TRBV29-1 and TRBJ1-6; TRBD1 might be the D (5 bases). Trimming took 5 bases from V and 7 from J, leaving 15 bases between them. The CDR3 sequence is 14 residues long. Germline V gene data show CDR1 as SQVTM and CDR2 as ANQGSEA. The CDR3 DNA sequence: TGCAGCGTTAGCCAGGGTGAAAGAAATTCACCCCTCCACTTT. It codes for CSVSQGERNSPLHF. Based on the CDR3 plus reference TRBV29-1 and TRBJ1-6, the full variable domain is SAVISQKPSRDICQRGTSLTIQCQVDSQVTMMFWYRQQPGQSLTLIATANQGSEATYESGFVIDKFPISRPNLTFSTLTVSNMSPEDSSIYLCSVSQGERNSPLHFGNGTRLTVT.

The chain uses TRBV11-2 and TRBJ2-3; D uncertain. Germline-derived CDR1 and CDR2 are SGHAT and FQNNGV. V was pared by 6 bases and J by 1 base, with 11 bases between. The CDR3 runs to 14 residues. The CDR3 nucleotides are TGTGCCAGCAGTCCTCTGGCGGGCACAGATACGCAGTATTTT. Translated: CASSPLAGTDTQYF.

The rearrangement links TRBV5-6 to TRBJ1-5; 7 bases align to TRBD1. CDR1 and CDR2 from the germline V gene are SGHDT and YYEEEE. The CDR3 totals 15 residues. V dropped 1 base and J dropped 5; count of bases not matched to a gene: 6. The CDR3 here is CASSLFRQGHQPQHF. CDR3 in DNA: TGTGCCAGCAGCTTGTTTCGACAGGGCCATCAGCCCCAGCATTTT.

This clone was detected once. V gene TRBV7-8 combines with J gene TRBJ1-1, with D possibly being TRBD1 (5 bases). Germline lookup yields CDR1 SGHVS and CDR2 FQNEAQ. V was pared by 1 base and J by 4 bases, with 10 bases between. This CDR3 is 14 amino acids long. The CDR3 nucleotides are TGTGCCAGCAGCTTAGGAGGGGACTTCACTGAAGCTTTCTTT. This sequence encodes CASSLGGDFTEAFF.

CDR3 sequence: CASSQSRGNQPQHF. The CDR3 DNA sequence: TGTGCCAGCAGCCAATCCAGGGGAAATCAGCCCCAGCATTTT. The gene calls are TRBV4-2 and TRBJ1-5, with D possibly TRBD1 on 6 matching bases. V was shortened by 2 bases and J by 4 bases, with 9 bases between the two germline ends. The CDR3 is made up of 14 amino acids. Germline CDR1 is LGHNA and CDR2 is YNFKEQ.